The 11 T cell receptor beta chains presented below share a single source sample, sequenced in a study of CD8 T cells in Susac syndrome. Random hexamers primed reverse transcription of about 0.45 to 1 ug RNA. In TCRdb, the immunoSEQ multiplex PCR reads were re-called with MiXCR into one record per CDR3 protein. Of about 190,000 distinct CDR3 sequences in the sample, around 93% were seen once. The source material was CD8+ T cells from PBMCs. These receptors all stem from a human donor with Susac syndrome.

This CDR3 is CASSWTGTSADTQYF. Here the CDR3 DNA reads TGTGCCAGTAGCTGGACCGGGACCTCGGCTGATACGCAGTATTTT. V usage is TRBV19 and J usage is TRBJ2-3; possibly TRBD1 or TRBD2 for D (5 bases each). The CDR3 length is 15 residues. The V end lost 6 bases, the J end lost 6 bases, and 19 bases lay between the germline ends. Germline lookup yields CDR1 LNHDA and CDR2 SQIVND (reference sequence).

This clonotype was picked up one time. The chain employs TRBV7-8 and TRBJ1-2, with 7 positions matching TRBD1. Germline CDR1 is SGHVS and CDR2 is FQNEAQ. J lost 5 bases, V lost 5 bases, and 5 bases had no gene match. This CDR3 has 13 residues. DNA of the CDR3: TGTGCCAGCAGCCCGGGACAGTTATATGGCTACACCTTC. Its protein product is CASSPGQLYGYTF.

The chain is built from TRBV4-1 and TRBJ2-3; 11 bases map to TRBD2. Germline V CDR1 and CDR2: MGHRA, YSYEKL. Trimming at V came to 6 bases and at J to 11 bases, leaving 7 bases not matched to a gene. The CDR3 loop spans 13 amino acids. The CDR3 sequence is CASSSGTSGLQYF. CDR3 in DNA: TGCGCCAGCAGTTCTGGGACTAGCGGTTTGCAGTATTTT.

The chain has TRBV9 and TRBJ1-6; D is unclear. The V and J ends lost 0 bases and 10 bases respectively, with 14 bases between them. Germline V gene sequence: CDR1 SGDLS, CDR2 YYNGEE. The CDR3 has 15 residues. The CDR3 sequence: CASSVEEGMDSPLHF. The CDR3 DNA reads as TGTGCCAGCAGCGTAGAAGAGGGAATGGACTCACCCCTCCACTTT.

This sequence joins TRBV27 and TRBJ2-2; 7 nucleotides match TRBD1. The germline V gene has CDR1 MNHEY and CDR2 SMNVEV (reference sequence). The junction had 3 bases not matched to a gene; V was cut back by 5 bases and J by 3 bases. The CDR3 covers 14 residues. CDR3 amino acids: CASSPQGYTGELFF. The CDR3 DNA sequence: TGTGCCAGCAGTCCACAGGGGTACACCGGGGAGCTGTTTTTT.

The chain links TRBV28 to TRBJ1-1, with a weak D call TRBD1 (6 bases). Germline V gene data show CDR1 as MDHEN and CDR2 as SYDVKM. CDR3 length: 15 amino acids. V lost 10 bases and J lost 4, with 22 bases in between. The CDR3 nucleotides read TGTGCCATTTCCCTCGGACAGACCTTGTCCACTGAAGCTTTCTTT. Its translation: CAISLGQTLSTEAFF.

This clonotype was detected once. The chain couples TRBV3-1 to TRBJ2-2, with D hard to call. Germline CDR1 LGHDT, CDR2 YNNKEL (reference sequence). This CDR3 has 14 residues. Trimming removed 1 base from V and 2 bases from J, with 5 bases in between. This chain's CDR3 is CASSQGHNTGELFF. The CDR3 DNA sequence: TGTGCCAGCAGCCAAGGGCACAACACCGGGGAGCTGTTTTTT.

The chain has TRBV7-9 and TRBJ1-1; a possible D gene is TRBD1 (6 bases). The CDR3 covers 16 residues. Looked up from germline, CDR1 is SEHNR and CDR2 is FQNEAQ (reference sequence). The V gene lost 1 base and the J gene lost 0 bases, with 12 bases spanning the gap. The CDR3 DNA sequence: TGTGCCAGCAGCTTAGGGGTACAGGGCTTGAACACTGAAGCTTTCTTT. Its translation: CASSLGVQGLNTEAFF.

Concerning this clonotype itself: The germline gene is not matched at one end of the junction; a read error may be the cause. The J gene is TRBJ2-2, the V gene TRBV30; maybe TRBD2 (7 bases). CDR1 and CDR2 (germline): GTSNPN, SVGIG (reference sequence). This CDR3 spans 12 amino acids. The CDR3 DNA sequence: TGCGGGGAGGGGGTGGACACCGGGGAGCTGTTTTTT. This sequence encodes CGEGVDTGELFF.

The chain has TRBV9 and TRBJ2-3, with no clear D. The CDR3 runs 14 residues. CDR1 is SGDLS and CDR2 is YYNGEE in the germline V gene. The V end lost 4 bases, the J end lost 4 bases, and 13 bases lay between the germline ends. DNA for the CDR3: TGTGCCAGCAGCTCCCCGCCTATGGCAGATACGCAGTATTTT. Translation: CASSSPPMADTQYF.

This chain links TRBV27 with TRBJ1-1, with 10 bases identical to TRBD1. The ends lost 5 bases at V and 4 bases at J; junction bases unmatched: 7. The CDR3 is made up of 15 amino acids. Germline CDR1 is MNHEY and CDR2 is SMNVEV (reference sequence). CDR3 amino acids: CASSPETGGLTEAFF. For the CDR3, the DNA is TGTGCCAGCAGTCCCGAGACAGGGGGCCTCACTGAAGCTTTCTTT.